What follows are 9 T cell receptor beta chains derived from one specimen sequenced in a study of blood T cell repertoires in COVID-19. Repertoires were generated with immunoSEQ multiplex PCR, while TCRdb's copy carries only in-frame clones and drops some. The sample shows some 73,000 clones, 85% to 90% of them seen only once. The sequenced material came from peripheral blood. The receptors originated from a woman of 80 years or more with active or convalescent COVID-19.

The table lists this clone with a count of one. The chain couples TRBV5-6 to TRBJ1-6; TRBD1 agrees at 10 bases. Per the germline V gene, CDR1 is SGHDT and CDR2 is YYEEEE. This CDR3 comprises 15 residues. V trimming: 5 bases; J trimming: 8 bases; junction bases outside the gene matches: 7. Written as DNA, the CDR3 is TGTGCCAGCAGTTTTGGACAGGGGGAGCATTCACCCCTCCACTTT. Its translation: CASSFGQGEHSPLHF.

In this sample, this clone turned up a few times. The V gene is TRBV2, the J gene TRBJ1-6; 7 nucleotides align to TRBD1. The J segment lost 6 bases and the V segment lost 5 bases, leaving 19 bases of the junction unmatched. This CDR3 region has 19 residues. The germline gives CDR1 SNHLY, CDR2 FYNNEI. CDR3 loop: CASSPSGGAGRLGNSPLHF. In DNA, the CDR3 is TGTGCCAGCAGTCCCTCAGGGGGTGCGGGGCGCCTTGGTAATTCACCCCTCCACTTT.

This chain uses TRBV5-3 with TRBJ2-3, with D possibly TRBD2 on 6 matching bases. TRBV5-3 counts as an open reading frame of uncertain function. The CDR3 length is 16 residues. V was pared by 6 bases and J by 0 bases, with 17 bases between. Here the CDR3 reads CARTHGGGRSTDTQYF. CDR3 nucleotides: TGTGCCAGAACTCACGGGGGTGGGCGCAGCACAGATACGCAGTATTTT.

CDR3: CASSYERVRGNEQFF. CDR3 DNA: TGTGCCAGCAGTTATGAGAGGGTAAGAGGAAATGAGCAGTTCTTC. The chain has TRBV6-2 or TRBV6-3 and TRBJ2-1; a weak D match, TRBD2 (5 bases). CDR1 is MNHEY, CDR2 SVGEGT, per germline. This CDR3 has 15 amino acids. Trimming shortened V by 3 bases and J by 7 bases, and 16 bases separated the two germline ends.

J is TRBJ1-6 and V is TRBV19, with D perhaps TRBD1 (5 bases). This CDR3 spans 14 amino acids. The V end lost 3 bases, the J end lost 8 bases, and 11 bases lay between the germline ends. Germline V gives CDR1 LNHDA, CDR2 SQIVND (reference sequence). The CDR3 spells CASSIGGVDSPLHF. The CDR3 DNA is TGTGCCAGTAGTATCGGGGGAGTTGATTCACCCCTCCACTTT.

This chain connects TRBV3-1 (or the pseudogene TRBV3-2) to TRBJ1-2, with D unclear. With 0 bases removed from V and 6 bases from J, the gap between germline ends came to 14 bases. This CDR3 contains 15 residues. In germline, CDR1 is LGHDT, CDR2 YNNKEL (reference sequence). The CDR3: CASSQEHPLGHGYTF. The CDR3 bases are TGTGCCAGCAGCCAAGAACACCCCCTTGGCCATGGCTACACCTTC.

This rearrangement joins TRBV6-5 to TRBJ1-1; no reliable D call. The V gene's germline CDR1 is MNHEY and CDR2 SVGAGI. CDR3 length equals 11 residues. V lost 7 bases and J lost 6, with 9 bases in between. CDR3 sequence reads: CASTGRAEAFF. CDR3 in DNA: TGTGCCAGCACGGGGAGGGCTGAAGCTTTCTTT.

The chain carries TRBV18 and TRBJ2-3; 10 bases match TRBD1. Germline CDR1 and CDR2: KGHSH and LQKENI. The CDR3 has 15 amino acids. V shed 5 bases and J 3 bases; nucleotides not matched to a gene: 5. Written as DNA, the CDR3 is TGTGCCAGCTCAGACGACAGGGGGCCGACAGATACGCAGTATTTT. Protein sequence: CASSDDRGPTDTQYF.

The chain uses TRBV29-1 and TRBJ1-1, with a tentative D call TRBD1 (5 bases). Germline assignment: CDR1 SQVTM and CDR2 ANQGSEA. This CDR3 contains 13 residues. Between the trimmed V and J ends, which lost 4 bases and 3 bases, there was a span of 12 bases. CDR3 amino acids: CSVAVREDTEAFF. The CDR3 DNA reads as TGCAGCGTTGCGGTCAGGGAGGACACTGAAGCTTTCTTT.